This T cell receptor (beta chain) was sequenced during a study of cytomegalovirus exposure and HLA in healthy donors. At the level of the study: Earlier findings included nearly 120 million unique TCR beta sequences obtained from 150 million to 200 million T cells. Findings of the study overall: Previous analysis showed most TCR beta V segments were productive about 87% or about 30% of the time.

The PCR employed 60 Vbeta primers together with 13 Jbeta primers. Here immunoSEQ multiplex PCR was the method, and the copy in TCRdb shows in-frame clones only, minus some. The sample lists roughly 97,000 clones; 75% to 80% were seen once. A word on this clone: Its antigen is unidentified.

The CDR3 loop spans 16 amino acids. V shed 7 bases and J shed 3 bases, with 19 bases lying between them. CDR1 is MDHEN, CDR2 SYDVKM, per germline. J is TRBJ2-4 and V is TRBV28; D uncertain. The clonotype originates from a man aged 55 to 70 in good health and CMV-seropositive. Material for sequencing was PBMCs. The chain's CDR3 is CASTGAASSGKNIQYF. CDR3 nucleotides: TGTGCCAGCACTGGAGCAGCCTCCTCGGGCAAAAACATTCAGTACTTC. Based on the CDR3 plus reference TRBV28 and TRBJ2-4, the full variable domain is DVKVTQSSRYLVKRTGEKVFLECVQDMDHENMFWYRQDPGLGLRLIYFSYDVKMKEKGDIPEGYSVSREKKERFSLILESASTNQTSMYLCASTGAASSGKNIQYFGAGTRLSVL.